This passage covers 16 T cell receptor beta chains from one sample sequenced in a study of CD8+ T cells in alopecia areata. Extracted RNA was reverse transcribed into cDNA, the sequencing template. Measured with immunoSEQ multiplex PCR; TCRdb has only the in-frame clones, and not every one. In total the sample includes a few thousand clones, none of them seen once. Noted time point: mouse skin 6 weeks after grafting, around onset of hair loss. The sample consisted of skin, taken at week 6. Every receptor here comes from a C3H/HeJ mouse with alopecia areata. As its MHC haplotype, the strain has H2-k.

This clone was detected ten times or more. Gene labels here are mouse ones. The sequence runs out 4 residues before the end of the CDR3; the remainder is reconstructed from the germline J gene. This sequence joins TRBV1 and TRBJ1-1; unclear D gene. The CDR3 covers 14 residues. The germline gives CDR1 NSQYPW, CDR2 LRSPGD (reference sequence). V was shortened by 3 bases and J by 0 bases, with 8 bases between the two germline ends. The CDR3 protein is CTCSAHNANTEVFF. The CDR3 bases that were read are TGCACCTGCAGTGCCCACAATGCAAACACA.

A remark on this clone: Genes and germline come from the mouse. The read comes to an end 4 residues before the CDR3 does, leaving the germline J gene to fill in the end. V gene TRBV12-2 combines with J gene TRBJ2-1; 10 nucleotides line up with TRBD2. J gave up 0 bases and V 2 bases, and 3 bases lay outside the gene matches. Germline CDR1 and CDR2: SGHLS and HYDKME. The CDR3 spans 16 residues. The sequenced part of the CDR3 DNA is TGTGCCAGCTCTCCGGGACTGGGGACTAACTATGCT. It translates to CASSPGLGTNYA. The whole CDR3 region reads CASSPGLGTNYAEQFF.

Comment on this clone: The genes and germline here are from mouse. The CDR3 end is not reached by the read, which stops 4 residues before it; the germline J gene fills it in. The chain has TRBV29 and TRBJ2-4; D gene unclear. Germline CDR1 and CDR2: MSHET and SYDVDS. The CDR3 is 11 amino acids. The V gene lost 10 bases and the J gene lost 1 base, with 6 bases spanning the gap. The CDR3 sequence: CATQGQNTLYF. Partial CDR3 DNA: TGTGCTACCCAGGGTCAAAAC.

This clone was seen repeatedly, ten times or more. Mouse gene names and germline throughout. Read data end 4 residues before the CDR3 end; the end is taken from the germline J gene. The rearrangement links TRBV1 to TRBJ2-5; a weak D match, TRBD1 (6 bases). This CDR3 spans 15 amino acids. The germline CDR1 and CDR2 sequences are NSQYPW and LRSPGD (reference sequence). V lost 3 bases and J 2 bases, leaving 12 bases between the germline ends. CDR3 loop: CTCSAYDRPQDTQYF. The part of the CDR3 DNA that was read is TGCACCTGCAGTGCGTACGACAGGCCCCAAGAC. The full variable domain, with the rest looked up from reference TRBV1 and TRBJ2-5, is VTLLEQNPRWRLVPRGQAVNLRCILKNSQYPWMSWYQQDLQKQLQWLFTLRSPGDKEVKSLPGADYLATRVTDTELRLQVANMSQGRTLYCTCSAYDRPQDTQYFGPGTRLLVL.

This clone showed up many times. Each gene name is a mouse one. The CDR3 is cut off 4 residues early in the read; its end comes from the germline J gene. The V call is TRBV1, the J call TRBJ2-3; D ambiguous. This CDR3 has 13 residues. CDR1 and CDR2 (germline): NSQYPW, LRSPGD (reference sequence). With 4 bases removed from V and 0 bases from J, the gap between germline ends came to 5 bases. The CDR3 protein is CTCSEGSAETLYF. The sequenced part of the CDR3 DNA is TGCACCTGCAGTGAGGGTAGTGCAGAA.

This clone was recorded a few times. Gene names refer to mouse genes. The CDR3 end falls 4 residues outside the read, so it is completed with the germline J gene. The chain recombines TRBV13-1 with TRBJ2-2; 12 bases match TRBD1. Germline CDR1 NSHNY, CDR2 SYGAGN. V trimming: 3 bases; J trimming: 2 bases; junction bases outside the gene matches: 5. This CDR3 comprises 17 residues. The CDR3 sequence is CASSGGTGGSNTGQLYF. The part of the CDR3 DNA that was read is TGTGCCAGCAGTGGGGGGACAGGGGGCAGTAACACCGGG.

As to this clone: The gene names given are mouse names. The observed sequence ends 4 residues before the CDR3 terminus, with the missing tail filled in from the germline J gene. The chain couples TRBV13-2 to TRBJ2-7, with no clear D. The CDR3 is 12 amino acids. Per germline, CDR1 NNHNN and CDR2 SYGAGS (reference sequence). Trimming shortened V by 2 bases and J by 3 bases, and 6 bases separated the two germline ends. CDR3 DNA (partial): TGTGCCAGCGGTGACTGGAGCTAT. Encoded protein: CASGDWSY. The full-length CDR3 reads as CASGDWSYEQYF.

Comments on this clone: Mouse germline and gene names are used. The read ends 4 residues shy of where the CDR3 ends; the end is completed using the germline J gene. This sequence joins TRBV3 and TRBJ2-4; tentatively, D is TRBD1 (5 bases). CDR1 and CDR2 from the germline V gene are SNHLY and FYNGKV (reference sequence). The CDR3 has 15 amino acids. With 5 bases removed from V and 2 bases from J, the gap between germline ends came to 14 bases. Incomplete CDR3 DNA: TGTGCCAGCAGCACTTGGACATGGGATCAAAAC. It yields the protein CASSTWTWDQN. The CDR3, in full, reads CASSTWTWDQNTLYF.

The sample holds a few counts of this clone. Gene labels here are mouse ones. The read ends 4 residues shy of where the CDR3 ends; the end is completed using the germline J gene. The gene calls are TRBV17 and TRBJ2-1; D is possibly TRBD2 (7 bases). Germline CDR1 is MNHDT and CDR2 is YYDKIL. Trimming removed 2 bases at V and 0 bases at J, with 14 bases between. The CDR3 sequence is 17 residues long. The sequenced part of the CDR3 DNA is TGTGCTAGCAGTAGAAGCGCGGGGGGCCATAACTATGCT. It is translated as CASSRSAGGHNYA. The complete CDR3 sequence is CASSRSAGGHNYAEQFF.

With regard to this clone: Each gene name is a mouse one. The read terminates 4 residues ahead of where the CDR3 ends, so the germline J gene completes it. V usage is TRBV13-1 and J usage is TRBJ2-7, with 11 bases matching TRBD2. The CDR3 is made up of 16 amino acids. Germline V lookup: CDR1 NSHNY, CDR2 SYGAGN. The CDR3 protein is CASSDKTGDWGYEQYF. The CDR3 DNA, read in part, is TGTGCCAGCAGTGATAAGACTGGGGACTGGGGGTAT.

The sample holds many counts of this clone. Mouse gene names and germline throughout. The CDR3 end falls 4 residues outside the read, so it is completed with the germline J gene. The V call is TRBV1, the J call TRBJ1-2; D might be TRBD1 (5 bases). Germline CDR1 NSQYPW, CDR2 LRSPGD (reference sequence). The CDR3 consists of 13 residues. Partial CDR3 DNA: TGCACCTGCAGTGCAGATGGGAGGGGC. Translated: CTCSADGRG. The entire CDR3 sequence reads CTCSADGRGDYTF.

The table lists this clone with a few counts. Gene labels here are mouse ones. The CDR3 end lies 4 residues beyond the end of the read and is filled in from the germline J gene. V is TRBV13-2 and J is TRBJ2-7; 12 nucleotides match TRBD2. The germline V gene encodes CDR1 NNHNN and CDR2 SYGAGS (reference sequence). This CDR3 comprises 15 residues. CDR3 region: CASGDAGLGGYEQYF. The part of the CDR3 DNA that was read is TGTGCCAGCGGTGATGCAGGACTGGGGGGGTAT.

A word on this clone: These gene names are mouse names. The DNA ends 4 residues before the CDR3 does, and the rest of the CDR3 is filled in from the germline J gene. V gene TRBV29 combines with J gene TRBJ1-1; a possible D gene is TRBD1 (6 bases). Deletions cut 8 bases from V and 0 bases from J, with 10 bases between. This CDR3 has 13 amino acids. The germline gives CDR1 MSHET, CDR2 SYDVDS. The CDR3 loop is CASRDNANTEVFF. The sequenced CDR3 bases are TGTGCTAGCCGGGACAATGCAAACACA.

This clone occurred many times. The gene symbols are mouse symbols. The read stops 4 residues short of the end of the CDR3; the missing end is completed from the germline J gene. Other nucleotide sequences in the sample specify the same CDR3. The V and J genes are TRBV12-1 and TRBJ2-1; 10 bases agree with TRBD2. CDR1 is SGHSN and CDR2 is HYEKVE in the germline V gene. This CDR3 contains 15 residues. With V trimmed by 1 base and J by 3 bases, 2 bases remained unmatched. The chain's CDR3 is CASSLYWGGYAEQFF. Incomplete CDR3 DNA: TGTGCCAGCTCTCTTTACTGGGGGGGCTATGCT.

This clone was detected ten times or more. Gene labels here are mouse ones. The CDR3 region is CASSKDWGYEQYF. The covered CDR3 bases are TGTGCTAGCAGTAAGGACTGGGGCTAT. The chain uses TRBV17 and TRBJ2-7; 9 bases line up with TRBD2. The read ends 4 residues early relative to the CDR3; the germline J gene fills the gap. V was pared by 4 bases and J by 3 bases, with 1 base of the junction left unmatched. Looked up from germline, CDR1 is MNHDT and CDR2 is YYDKIL. The length of the CDR3 is 13 residues.

As to this clone: A single base separates this from a much larger clone, so it may be a read error. The gene names here belong to mouse. The DNA read from the CDR3 is TGTGCCAGCAGCTGGGACAGGGCAAACTCC. Residues: CASSWDRANS. The entire CDR3 protein is CASSWDRANSDYTF. The chain employs TRBV26 and TRBJ1-2, with 9 bases that match TRBD1. Sequencing ends 4 residues short of the CDR3 end; the germline J gene provides the rest. Germline V gives CDR1 KGHPV, CDR2 FQNQEV (reference sequence). CDR3 length: 14 amino acids. Trimming at V came to 6 bases and at J to 0 bases, leaving 2 bases not matched to a gene.